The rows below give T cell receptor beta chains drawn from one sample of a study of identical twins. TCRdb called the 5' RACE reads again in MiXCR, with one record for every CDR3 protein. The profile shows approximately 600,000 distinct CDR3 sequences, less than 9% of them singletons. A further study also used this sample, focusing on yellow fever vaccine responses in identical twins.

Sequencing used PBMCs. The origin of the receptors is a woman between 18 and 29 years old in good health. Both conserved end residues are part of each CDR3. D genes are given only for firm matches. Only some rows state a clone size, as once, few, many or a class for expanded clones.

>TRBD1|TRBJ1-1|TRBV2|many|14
CASRVGGRDTEAFF
TGTGCCAGCAGGGTAGGGGGCAGGGACACTGAAGCTTTCTTT
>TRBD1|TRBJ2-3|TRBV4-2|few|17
CASSHDPGTGNSDTQYF
TGTGCCAGCAGCCATGACCCCGGGACAGGGAATTCAGATACGCAGTATTTT
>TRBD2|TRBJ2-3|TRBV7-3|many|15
CASSLTSGRVDTQYF
TGTGCCAGCAGCTTAACTAGCGGGAGGGTAGATACGCAGTATTTT
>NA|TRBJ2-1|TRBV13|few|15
CASSFKRRSHNEQFF
TGTGCCAGCAGCTTCAAACGACGCTCCCACAATGAGCAGTTCTTC
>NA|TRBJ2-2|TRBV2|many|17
CASSRTVTGANTGELFF
TGTGCCAGCAGTAGGACAGTCACCGGGGCGAACACCGGGGAGCTGTTTTTT
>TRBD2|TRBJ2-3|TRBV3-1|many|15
CASSQETSGEDTQYF
TGTGCCAGCAGCCAAGAGACTAGCGGGGAAGATACGCAGTATTTT
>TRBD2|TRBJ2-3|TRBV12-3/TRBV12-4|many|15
CASSFPAGATDTQYF
TGTGCCAGCAGTTTTCCAGCGGGAGCCACAGATACGCAGTATTTT
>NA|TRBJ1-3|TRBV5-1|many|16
CASSLDPKASGNTIYF
TGCGCCAGCAGCTTGGATCCAAAAGCCTCTGGAAACACCATATATTTT
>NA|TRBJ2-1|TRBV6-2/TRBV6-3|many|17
CASSYSVLGMVIFEQFF
TGTGCCAGCAGTTACTCAGTTCTAGGGATGGTGATCTTTGAGCAGTTCTTC
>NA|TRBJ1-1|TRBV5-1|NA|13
CASSLEGPIEAFF
TGCGCCAGCAGCTTGGAGGGGCCGATAGAAGCTTTCTTT
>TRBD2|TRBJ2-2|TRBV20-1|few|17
CSAKSGTSGGFGGELFF
TGCAGTGCTAAATCCGGGACTAGCGGGGGTTTTGGGGGGGAGCTGTTTTTT
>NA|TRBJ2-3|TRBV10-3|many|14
CAIRPGRTGDTQYF
TGTGCCATCAGACCGGGACGGACGGGGGATACGCAGTATTTT
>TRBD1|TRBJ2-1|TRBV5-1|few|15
CASNRGSGSYNEQFF
TGCGCCAGCAACAGGGGGTCAGGGTCCTACAATGAGCAGTTCTTC
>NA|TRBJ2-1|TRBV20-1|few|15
CSARDGGEPYNEQFF
TGCAGTGCTAGAGATGGAGGGGAACCCTACAATGAGCAGTTCTTC